This T cell receptor (beta chain) is from a study of blood T cell repertoires in COVID-19. Study in general: The United States, Italy and Spain supplied acute and convalescent COVID-19 samples.

Generated by immunoSEQ multiplex PCR, the TCRdb table keeps only in-frame clones and is missing some. This table has approximately 350,000 clones, more than 75% appearing once. This CDR3 has 14 residues. V was clipped by 4 bases and J by 3 bases; unmatched bases: 2. Looked up from germline, CDR1 is MGHDK and CDR2 is SYGVNS. The sequence was collected from a woman between 50 and 59 years old with COVID-19, enrolled during active disease. The source material was peripheral blood. This chain links TRBV25-1 with TRBJ1-3, with 8 bases that match TRBD1. The CDR3 loop reads CASSGQGIGNTIYF. Here the CDR3 DNA reads TGTGCCAGCAGTGGACAGGGGATTGGAAACACCATATATTTT.